The present entry profiles one T cell receptor beta chain with its context. The antigen remains undetermined. The data derive from a study of T cells in Graves' hyperthyroidism and ophthalmopathy. General study results and limits: Ophthalmopathy was told apart from stable hyperthyroidism by a 13 V-J model.

Disease duration under 2 months; hyperthyroidism patients were aged 18 to 65. Lactation, pregnancy, other autoimmune disease or uncontrolled infection excluded patients. RNA transcripts yielded amplified TCR beta CDR3 regions. HTBI primers were employed in a first-round RT-PCR of the TCR CDR3. TCRdb re-analysed the multiplex PCR reads in MiXCR, keeping a single row per CDR3 protein. The sample carries around 580,000 distinct CDR3 sequences, 40% to 55% recorded once. CDR3 size: 16 residues. Germline V lookup: CDR1 SGHTA, CDR2 FQGNSA. J lost 0 bases, V lost 6 bases, and 3 bases had no gene match. Sequenced sample: peripheral blood or thyroid tissue (not recorded which). This TCR came from a woman aged 18 to 35 with Graves' hyperthyroidism. The chain combines TRBV7-2 with TRBJ2-6, with TRBD1 identical over 9 bases. The CDR3 sequence: CASSGTGLSGANVLTF. CDR3 nucleotide sequence: TGTGCCAGCAGTGGGACAGGGCTCTCTGGGGCCAACGTCCTGACTTTC.